The present T cell receptor beta chain was sequenced within a study of shared clonotypes between healthy human individuals. For the study at large: With ages of 18 to 49, the donors were a couple of women and a few men. CD4 naive cells filled three plates per donor, CD4 memory three, CD8 naive two and CD8 memory one.

Only CD45RO-negative cells positively selected for CCR7 counted as naive CD8 cells, so terminally differentiated effector memory CD45RA+ cells were excluded. Study-wide results and limits: Sample collection involved blood only; tissue repertoires are likely different. The diversity represented, both genetic and in exposure history, was limited by few donors.

Comments on this clone: Its antigen is unidentified.

TCRdb keeps only in-frame clones here, not all; method: immunoSEQ multiplex PCR. The sample holds over 2,000,000 clones; just under 95% are singletons and the top ten take less than 2%. Per germline, CDR1 SGHTS and CDR2 YDEGEE. The CDR3 runs 13 residues. V lost 7 bases and J lost 3, with 11 bases in between. This TCR was sampled from a young man in good health. Some clones in this sample may be carry-over from other donors' samples. The sample taken for sequencing was naive CD8+ T cells from PBMCs. The chain has TRBV5-8 and TRBJ1-5, with no clear D. The CDR3 region is CASFDGNNQPQHF. The CDR3 DNA reads TGTGCCAGCTTTGACGGAAACAATCAGCCCCAGCATTTT.